A single sample gave rise to the 20 T cell receptor beta chains below, sequenced in a study of vaccination and CD4 T cells after COVID-19. An Oncomine TCR Beta short-read assay was used to sequence the DNA from cultured CD4+ T cells. One entry per CDR3 protein, called by TCRdb with MiXCR from the PCR reads. The table records tens of thousands of distinct CDR3 sequences, less than 35% of them present only once. These receptors' antigens are unknown. Time point noted: late sampling 161 to 241 days after vaccination in a few convalescent patients. Regarding treatment: roughly nine-day PBMC culture with coronavirus spike peptide pools or control peptides (ViraFEST assay). The sample here was CD4+ T cells from blood, cultured in vitro, taken about 7 months after SARS-CoV-2 vaccination. All receptors come from a human donor who had recovered from COVID-19.

As regards this clonotype: The limits of the CDR3 on the DNA are not certain, so only TCRdb's listed CDR3 is given. J is TRBJ1-2 and V is TRBV7-2; the table calls TRBD1, which could not be checked here. CDR1 is SGHTA, CDR2 FQGNSA, per germline. Including both end residues, the CDR3 is 24 amino acids long. The CDR3 is CASSLSLGETQYFGPGRLNYGYTF.

V and J are TRBV7-2 and TRBJ2-2; 9 bases fit TRBD2. The J segment lost 10 bases and the V segment lost 2 bases, leaving 11 bases of the junction unmatched. Germline-derived CDR1 and CDR2 are SGHTA and FQGNSA. The CDR3 spans 16 residues. CDR3 nucleotide sequence: TGTGCCAGCAGCTTACGCGGGGGGGCCGCCTTCGAGGAGCTGTTTTTT. Translating gives CASSLRGGAAFEELFF.

This chain uses TRBV7-9 with TRBJ2-1; 10 bases map to TRBD2. This CDR3 contains 16 residues. The V and J ends lost 1 base and 4 bases, in that order; junction bases with no gene match: 4. Germline loops: CDR1 SEHNR, CDR2 FQNEAQ (reference sequence). CDR3 amino acids: CASSLGISGGYNEQFF. In DNA form, the CDR3 reads TGTGCCAGCAGCTTAGGGATTAGCGGGGGGTACAATGAGCAGTTCTTC.

The J gene is TRBJ1-1, the V gene TRBV7-9; D may be TRBD1 (5 bases). The CDR3 extends over 14 amino acids. Germline loops: CDR1 SEHNR, CDR2 FQNEAQ (reference sequence). The V gene lost 5 bases and the J gene lost 1 base, with 11 bases spanning the gap. CDR3 DNA: TGTGCCAGCAGCGCAAGACAGAAGAACACTGAAGCTTTCTTT. Translating gives CASSARQKNTEAFF.

The chain links TRBV20-1 to TRBJ2-1; 12 bases are shared with TRBD2. The V segment lost 1 base and the J segment 4 bases; nucleotides outside the gene matches: 5. Germline V gene sequence: CDR1 DFQATT, CDR2 SNEGSKA (reference sequence). There are 16 residues in the CDR3. The DNA of the CDR3 is TGCAGTGCTAGAGGGGCTAGCGGGGGGGCGTACAATGAGCAGTTCTTC. Protein sequence: CSARGASGGAYNEQFF.

This clonotype was observed a few times. This sequence joins TRBV20-1 and TRBJ2-1; D is ambiguous. V dropped 2 bases and J dropped 7 bases, with 9 bases sitting between them. Looked up from germline, CDR1 is DFQATT and CDR2 is SNEGSKA (reference sequence). The CDR3 is 12 amino acids. The CDR3 DNA reads TGCAGTGCTAGACTCAGGCTAAATGAGCAGTTCTTC. Translated: CSARLRLNEQFF.

The CDR3 reads CASTADRAGGELFF. The CDR3 nucleotides read TGTGCCAGCACCGCTGACAGGGCGGGCGGGGAGCTGTTTTTT. The chain carries TRBV2 and TRBJ2-2; TRBD1 aligns across 7 bases. The junction had 9 bases not matched to a gene; V was cut back by 7 bases and J by 7 bases. The CDR3 has 14 amino acids. CDR1 and CDR2 (germline): SNHLY, FYNNEI.

The genes are TRBV24-1 and TRBJ2-1; TRBD2 matches 10 bases. The CDR3 consists of 15 residues. V trimming: 5 bases; J trimming: 8 bases; junction bases outside the gene matches: 8. Germline V CDR1 and CDR2: KGHDR, SFDVKD. DNA of the CDR3: TGTGCCACCAGTGTTGGCTCAGCGGGAGGGCATGAGCAGTTCTTC. It yields the protein CATSVGSAGGHEQFF.

This clonotype is labeled as medium-sized. The gene calls are TRBV21-1 and TRBJ1-6; TRBD1, as called in the table, went unchecked against the DNA. TRBV21-1 is a pseudogene. This CDR3 region has 15 residues. Written as DNA, the CDR3 is TGTGCCAGCACCATACCTCTAGGGGCCAGTTCACCCCTCCACTTT. It is translated as CASTIPLGASSPLHF.

This clonotype was picked up a small number of times. The chain is built from TRBV7-3 and TRBJ2-3; 7 positions match TRBD1. This CDR3 is 13 amino acids long. V dropped 5 bases and J dropped 6; count of bases not matched to a gene: 5. Germline V CDR1 and CDR2: SGHTA, FQGTGA. The CDR3 coding sequence is TGTGCCAGCAGCAATGGACAGGTTGATACGCAGTATTTT. Protein product: CASSNGQVDTQYF.

The chain couples TRBV11-2 to TRBJ1-6, with D possibly being TRBD1 (6 bases). V was cut by 3 bases and J by 9 bases, with 18 bases left in between. This CDR3 has 16 amino acids. Germline V gene lookup returns CDR1 SGHAT and CDR2 FQNNGV. The DNA for the CDR3 is TGTGCCAGCAGCTTGGCCCCCTGGGCCAGGGGTTCACCCCTCCACTTT. Protein: CASSLAPWARGSPLHF.

This clonotype was seen only a few times. The chain employs TRBV20-1 and TRBJ1-2, with TRBD1 matching 7 bases. Trimming removed 6 bases from V and 3 bases from J; junction bases left unmatched: 10. The CDR3 contains 14 residues. Germline lookup yields CDR1 DFQATT and CDR2 SNEGSKA (reference sequence). Here the CDR3 reads CSAAVGGADYGYTF. The CDR3 coding sequence is TGCAGTGCCGCCGTAGGGGGCGCGGACTATGGCTACACCTTC.

This chain uses TRBV6-5 with TRBJ2-1, with D possibly matching TRBD2 (5 bases). The CDR3 totals 16 residues. The V end lost 2 bases, the J end lost 7 bases, and 18 bases lay between the germline ends. Germline V gene sequence: CDR1 MNHEY, CDR2 SVGAGI. CDR3 amino acids: CASSYAGVGVGNEQFF. In DNA, the CDR3 is TGTGCCAGCAGTTACGCCGGGGTAGGAGTGGGTAATGAGCAGTTCTTC.

This clonotype has more than one count but fewer than ten. The rearrangement joins TRBV2 to TRBJ2-5, with 10 bases aligning to TRBD2. V gave up 1 base and J gave up 6 bases; unmatched junction bases: 5. CDR1 and CDR2 (germline): SNHLY, FYNNEI. The CDR3 extends over 15 amino acids. CDR3 region: CASSEGLAGAQTQYF. Here the CDR3 DNA reads TGTGCCAGCAGTGAAGGGCTAGCGGGAGCTCAGACCCAGTACTTC.

This clonotype was observed a few times. The chain joins TRBV20-1 to TRBJ1-1; tentative D call: TRBD1 (6 bases). The CDR3 runs to 13 residues. Germline CDR1 and CDR2: DFQATT and SNEGSKA (reference sequence). DNA for the CDR3: TGCAGCCCGAGGGCGGGACACAACACTGAAGCTTTCTTT. This gives the protein CSPRAGHNTEAFF.

CDR3 bases: TGTGCCAGCAGTGGGGTGAGCTCCTACAATGAGCAGTTCTTC. Translating gives CASSGVSSYNEQFF. This chain connects TRBV2 to TRBJ2-1; D unresolved. V was cut by 4 bases and J by 0 bases, with 7 bases left in between. Germline V gene data show CDR1 as SNHLY and CDR2 as FYNNEI. The CDR3 length is 14 residues. The variable domain in full, completed from reference TRBV2 and TRBJ2-1, reads EPEVTQTPSHQVTQMGQEVILRCVPISNHLYFYWYRQILGQKVEFLVSFYNNEISEKSEIFDDQFSVERPDGSNFTLKIRSTKLEDSAMYFCASSGVSSYNEQFFGPGTRLTVL.

The chain combines TRBV7-9 with TRBJ1-1; 9 bases map to TRBD1. The CDR3 loop spans 16 amino acids. Germline CDR1 is SEHNR and CDR2 is FQNEAQ (reference sequence). Losses at the gene ends were 1 base for V and 1 base for J; bases not matched to a gene: 4. In DNA, the CDR3 is TGTGCCAGCAGCTTAGGCCCGGGACAGGGGAACACTGAAGCTTTCTTT. This codes for CASSLGPGQGNTEAFF.

This clonotype was seen only a few times. The chain employs TRBV7-2 and TRBJ2-1, with 10 positions matching TRBD2. Germline V gene sequence: CDR1 SGHTA, CDR2 FQGNSA. This CDR3 has 15 amino acids. The junction had 6 bases not matched to a gene; V was cut back by 6 bases and J by 4 bases. The CDR3 bases are TGTGCCAGCAGTGAAGGACTAGCGGTATACAATGAGCAGTTCTTC. Its translation: CASSEGLAVYNEQFF.

This clonotype was recorded many times. CDR3 coding DNA: TGTGCCAGCAACAGACAGGGGACGCTTCCCCTCCACTTT. Its translation is CASNRQGTLPLHF. V and J are TRBV2 and TRBJ1-6, with TRBD1 matching over 8 bases. This CDR3 has 13 residues. Trimming cost V 7 bases and J 13 bases; bases outside gene matches: 9. Germline values: CDR1 SNHLY, CDR2 FYNNEI.

The chain joins TRBV7-8 to TRBJ2-3; possible D gene TRBD2, 5 bases. This CDR3 region has 15 residues. The V and J ends lost 7 bases and 1 base respectively, with 15 bases between them. The germline V gene encodes CDR1 SGHVS and CDR2 FQNEAQ. In nucleotides, the CDR3 is TGTGCCAGCACCCGCGAGAGGGCTGGCACAGATACGCAGTATTTT. This sequence encodes CASTRERAGTDTQYF.